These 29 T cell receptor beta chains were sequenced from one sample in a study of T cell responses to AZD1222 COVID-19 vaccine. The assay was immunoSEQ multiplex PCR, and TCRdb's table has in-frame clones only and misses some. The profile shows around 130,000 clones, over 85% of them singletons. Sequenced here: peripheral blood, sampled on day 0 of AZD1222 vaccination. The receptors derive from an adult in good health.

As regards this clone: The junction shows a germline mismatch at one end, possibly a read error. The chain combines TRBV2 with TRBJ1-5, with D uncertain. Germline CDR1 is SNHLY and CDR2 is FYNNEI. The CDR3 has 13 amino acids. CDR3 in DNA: TGTGCCAGCAGCGAAGGTAGCAATCAGCCCCAGCATTTT. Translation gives CASSEGSNQPQHF.

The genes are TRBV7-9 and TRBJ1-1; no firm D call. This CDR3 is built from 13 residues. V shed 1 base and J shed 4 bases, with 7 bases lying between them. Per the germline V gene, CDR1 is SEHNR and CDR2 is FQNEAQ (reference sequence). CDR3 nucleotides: TGTGCCAGCAGCTTAGACGGGAGCACTGAAGCTTTCTTT. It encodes CASSLDGSTEAFF.

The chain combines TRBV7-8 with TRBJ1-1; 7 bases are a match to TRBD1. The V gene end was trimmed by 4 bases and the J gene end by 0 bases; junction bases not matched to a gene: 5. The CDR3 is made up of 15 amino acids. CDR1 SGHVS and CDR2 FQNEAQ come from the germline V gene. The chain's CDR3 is CASSSPQGMNTEAFF. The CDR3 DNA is TGTGCCAGCAGCTCCCCACAGGGGATGAACACTGAAGCTTTCTTT.

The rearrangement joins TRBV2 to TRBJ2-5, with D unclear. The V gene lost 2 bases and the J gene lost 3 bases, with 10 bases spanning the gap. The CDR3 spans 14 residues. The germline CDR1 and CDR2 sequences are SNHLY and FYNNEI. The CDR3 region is CASSERREEETQYF. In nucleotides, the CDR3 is TGTGCCAGCAGTGAACGGCGTGAGGAAGAGACCCAGTACTTC.

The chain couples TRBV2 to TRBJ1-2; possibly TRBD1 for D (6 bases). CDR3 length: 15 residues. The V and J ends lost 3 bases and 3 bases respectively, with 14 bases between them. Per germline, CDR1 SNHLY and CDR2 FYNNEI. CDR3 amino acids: CASSEGQGMDYGYTF. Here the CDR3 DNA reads TGTGCCAGCAGTGAGGGCCAGGGGATGGACTATGGCTACACCTTC.

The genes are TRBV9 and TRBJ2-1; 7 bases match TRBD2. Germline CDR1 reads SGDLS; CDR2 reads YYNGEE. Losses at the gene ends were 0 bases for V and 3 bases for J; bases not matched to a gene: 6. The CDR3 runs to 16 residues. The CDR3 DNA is TGTGCCAGCAGCGTAGGCCCTAGCGGATACTACAATGAGCAGTTCTTC. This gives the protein CASSVGPSGYYNEQFF.

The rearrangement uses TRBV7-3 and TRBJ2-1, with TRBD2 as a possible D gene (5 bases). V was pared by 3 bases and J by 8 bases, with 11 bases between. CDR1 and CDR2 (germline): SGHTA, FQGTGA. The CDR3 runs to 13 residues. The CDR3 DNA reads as TGTGCCAGCAGCTTGTCCGAGGACTATGAGCAGTTCTTC. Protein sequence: CASSLSEDYEQFF.

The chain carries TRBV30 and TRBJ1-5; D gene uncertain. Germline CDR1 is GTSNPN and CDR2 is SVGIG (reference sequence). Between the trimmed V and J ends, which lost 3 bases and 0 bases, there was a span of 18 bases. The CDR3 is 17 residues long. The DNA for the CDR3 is TGTGCCTGGAGGTTGCCCGGAGGGAGCAGTAGCAATCAGCCCCAGCATTTT. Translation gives CAWRLPGGSSSNQPQHF.

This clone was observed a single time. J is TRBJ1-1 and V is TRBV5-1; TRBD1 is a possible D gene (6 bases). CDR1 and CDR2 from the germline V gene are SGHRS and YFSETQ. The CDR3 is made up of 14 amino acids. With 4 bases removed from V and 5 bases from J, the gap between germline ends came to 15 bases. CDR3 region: CASSARGGQTEAFF. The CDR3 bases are TGCGCCAGCAGCGCCCGGGGTGGACAGACTGAAGCTTTCTTT. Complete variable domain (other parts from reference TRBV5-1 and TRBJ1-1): KAGVTQTPRYLIKTRGQQVTLSCSPISGHRSVSWYQQTPGQGLQFLFEYFSETQRNKGNFPGRFSGRQFSNSRSEMNVSTLELGDSALYLCASSARGGQTEAFFGQGTRLTVV.

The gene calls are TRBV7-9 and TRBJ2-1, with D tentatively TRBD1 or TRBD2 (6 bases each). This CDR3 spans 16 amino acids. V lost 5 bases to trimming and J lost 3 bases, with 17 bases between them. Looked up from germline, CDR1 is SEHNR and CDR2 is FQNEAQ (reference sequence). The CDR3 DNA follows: TGTGCCAGCAGCACAGAGGAGGGCAGGGGCTACAATGAGCAGTTCTTC. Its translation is CASSTEEGRGYNEQFF. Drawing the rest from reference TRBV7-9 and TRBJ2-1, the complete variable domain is DTGVSQNPRHKITKRGQNVTFRCDPISEHNRLYWYRQTLGQGPEFLTYFQNEAQLEKSRLLSDRFSAERPKGSFSTLEIQRTEQGDSAMYLCASSTEEGRGYNEQFFGPGTRLTVL.

CDR3 in DNA: TGTGCCAGCAGACATCCTTTCGCGGGGGGGCCGTGGGATGAGCAGTTCTTC. It encodes CASRHPFAGGPWDEQFF. The chain is built from TRBV5-6 and TRBJ2-1; 9 bases agree with TRBD2. Trimming at V came to 5 bases and at J to 8 bases, leaving 17 bases not matched to a gene. The CDR3 has 17 amino acids. The germline V gene encodes CDR1 SGHDT and CDR2 YYEEEE.

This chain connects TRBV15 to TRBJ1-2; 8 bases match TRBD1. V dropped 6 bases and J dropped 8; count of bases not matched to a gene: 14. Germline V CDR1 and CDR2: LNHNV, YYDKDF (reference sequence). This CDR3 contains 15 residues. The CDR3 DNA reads TGTGCCACCAGGGATCAGAGGGGGGACAGGTCCGGCTACACCTTC. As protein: CATRDQRGDRSGYTF.

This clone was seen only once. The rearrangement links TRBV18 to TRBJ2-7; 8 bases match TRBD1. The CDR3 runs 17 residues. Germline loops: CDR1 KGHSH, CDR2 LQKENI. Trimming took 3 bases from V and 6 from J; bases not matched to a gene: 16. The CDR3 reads CASSPQRGRGLHLEQYF. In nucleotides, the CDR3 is TGTGCCAGCTCACCCCAGCGAGGCAGGGGGCTCCATCTCGAGCAGTACTTC.

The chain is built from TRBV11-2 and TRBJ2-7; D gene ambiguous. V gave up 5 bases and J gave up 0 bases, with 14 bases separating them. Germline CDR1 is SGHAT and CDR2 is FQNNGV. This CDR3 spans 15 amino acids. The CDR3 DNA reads TGTGCCAGCAGCCTAGGTGAGCAGTTCTCCTACGAGCAGTACTTC. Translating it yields CASSLGEQFSYEQYF.

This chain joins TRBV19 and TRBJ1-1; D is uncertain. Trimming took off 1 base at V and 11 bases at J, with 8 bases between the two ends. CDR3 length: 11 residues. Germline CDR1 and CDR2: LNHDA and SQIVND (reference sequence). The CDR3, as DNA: TGTGCCAGTAGTATAGTAGGGAAGGCTTTCTTT. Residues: CASSIVGKAFF. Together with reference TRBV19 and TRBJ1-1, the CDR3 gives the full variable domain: DGGITQSPKYLFRKEGQNVTLSCEQNLNHDAMYWYRQDPGQGLRLIYYSQIVNDFQKGDIAEGYSVSREKKESFPLTVTSAQKNPTAFYLCASSIVGKAFFGQGTRLTVV.

Here the CDR3 DNA reads TGCGCCAGCAGCTTGGGTCAGGGTCGCACTGAAGCTTTCTTT. Translating it yields CASSLGQGRTEAFF. This chain joins TRBV5-1 and TRBJ1-1, with a tentative D call TRBD1 (5 bases). The ends were cut back, 0 bases at V and 4 bases at J, with 10 bases in the middle. The CDR3 is made up of 14 amino acids. In germline, CDR1 is SGHRS, CDR2 YFSETQ.

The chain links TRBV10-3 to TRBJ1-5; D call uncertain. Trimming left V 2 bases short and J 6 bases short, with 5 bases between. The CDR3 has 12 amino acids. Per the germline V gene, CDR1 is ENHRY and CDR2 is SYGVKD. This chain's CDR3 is CAISEGSQPQHF. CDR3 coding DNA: TGTGCCATCAGTGAGGGAAGTCAGCCCCAGCATTTT.

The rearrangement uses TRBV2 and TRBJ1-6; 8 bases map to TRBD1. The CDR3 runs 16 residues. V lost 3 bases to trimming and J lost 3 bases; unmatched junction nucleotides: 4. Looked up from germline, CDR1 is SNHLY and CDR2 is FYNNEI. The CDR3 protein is CASSESGTGYNSPLHF. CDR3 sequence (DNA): TGTGCCAGCAGTGAGTCGGGGACAGGCTATAATTCACCCCTCCACTTT.

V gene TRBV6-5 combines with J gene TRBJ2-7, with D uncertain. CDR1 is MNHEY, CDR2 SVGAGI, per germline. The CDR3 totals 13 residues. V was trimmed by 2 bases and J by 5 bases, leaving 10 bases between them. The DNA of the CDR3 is TGTGCCAGCAGTTACGAAGGCTTCCACGAGCAGTACTTC. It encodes CASSYEGFHEQYF.

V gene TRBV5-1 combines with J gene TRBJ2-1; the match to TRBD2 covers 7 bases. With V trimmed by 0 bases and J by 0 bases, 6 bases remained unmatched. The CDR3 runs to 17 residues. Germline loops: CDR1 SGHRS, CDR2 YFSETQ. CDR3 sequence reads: CASSLGSGPSSYNEQFF. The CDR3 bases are TGCGCCAGCAGCTTGGGTAGCGGGCCGAGCTCCTACAATGAGCAGTTCTTC.

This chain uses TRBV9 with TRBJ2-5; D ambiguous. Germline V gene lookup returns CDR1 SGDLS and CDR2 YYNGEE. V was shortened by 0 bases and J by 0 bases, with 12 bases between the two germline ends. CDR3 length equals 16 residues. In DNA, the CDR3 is TGTGCCAGCAGCGTAGGGCAGACCTACGACCAAGAGACCCAGTACTTC. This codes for CASSVGQTYDQETQYF.

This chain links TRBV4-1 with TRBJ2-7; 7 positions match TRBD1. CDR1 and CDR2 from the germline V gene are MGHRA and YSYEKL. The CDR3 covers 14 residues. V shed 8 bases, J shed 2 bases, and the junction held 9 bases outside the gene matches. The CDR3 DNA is TGCGCCAGCCGTACACGACAGGGCCCCTACGAGCAGTACTTC. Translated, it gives CASRTRQGPYEQYF.

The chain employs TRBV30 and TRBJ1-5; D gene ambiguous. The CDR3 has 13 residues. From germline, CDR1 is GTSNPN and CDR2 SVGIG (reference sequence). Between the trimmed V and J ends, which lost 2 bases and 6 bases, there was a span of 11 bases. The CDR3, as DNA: TGTGCCTGGAGTATGGCCTGGGGTCAGCCCCAGCATTTT. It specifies CAWSMAWGQPQHF.

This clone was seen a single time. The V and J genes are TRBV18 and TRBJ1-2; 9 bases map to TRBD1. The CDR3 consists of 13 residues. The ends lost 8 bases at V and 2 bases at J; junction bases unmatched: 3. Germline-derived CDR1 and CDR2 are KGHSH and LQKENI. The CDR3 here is CASRDRDNYGYTF. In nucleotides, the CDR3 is TGTGCCAGCAGGGACAGGGACAACTATGGCTACACCTTC. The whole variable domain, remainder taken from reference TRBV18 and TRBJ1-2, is NAGVMQNPRHLVRRRGQEARLRCSPMKGHSHVYWYRQLPEEGLKFMVYLQKENIIDESGMPKERFSAEFPKEGPSILRIQQVVRGDSAAYFCASRDRDNYGYTFGSGTRLTVV.

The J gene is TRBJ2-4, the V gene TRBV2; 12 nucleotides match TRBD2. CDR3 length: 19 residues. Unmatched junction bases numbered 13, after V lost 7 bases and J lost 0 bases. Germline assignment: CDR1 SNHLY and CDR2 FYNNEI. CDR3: CASTQPSGGAVIAKNIQYF. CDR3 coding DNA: TGTGCCAGCACCCAGCCTAGCGGGGGGGCTGTTATAGCCAAAAACATTCAGTACTTC.

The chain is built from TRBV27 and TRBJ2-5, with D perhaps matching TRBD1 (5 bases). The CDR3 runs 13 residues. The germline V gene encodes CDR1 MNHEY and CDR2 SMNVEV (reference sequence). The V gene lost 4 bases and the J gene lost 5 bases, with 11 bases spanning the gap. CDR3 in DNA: TGTGCCAGCAGTTCGCAGGGAACCGAGACCCAGTACTTC. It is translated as CASSSQGTETQYF.

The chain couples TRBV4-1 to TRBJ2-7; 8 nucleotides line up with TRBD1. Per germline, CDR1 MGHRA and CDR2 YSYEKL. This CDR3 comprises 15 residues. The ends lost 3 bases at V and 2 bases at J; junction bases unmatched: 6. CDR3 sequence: CASSQGQAEAYEQYF. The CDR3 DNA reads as TGCGCCAGCAGCCAGGGACAGGCAGAAGCCTACGAGCAGTACTTC.

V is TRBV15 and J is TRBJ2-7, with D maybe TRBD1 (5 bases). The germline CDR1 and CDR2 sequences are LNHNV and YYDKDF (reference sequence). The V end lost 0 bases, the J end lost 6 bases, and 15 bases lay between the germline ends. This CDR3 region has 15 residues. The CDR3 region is CATSRDGTGGAEQYF. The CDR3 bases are TGTGCCACCAGCAGAGATGGCACAGGCGGTGCCGAGCAGTACTTC.

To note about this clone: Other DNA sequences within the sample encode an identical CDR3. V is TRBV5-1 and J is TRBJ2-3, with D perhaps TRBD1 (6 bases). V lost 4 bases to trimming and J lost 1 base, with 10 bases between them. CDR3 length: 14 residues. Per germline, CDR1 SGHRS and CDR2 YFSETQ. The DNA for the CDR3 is TGCGCCAGCAGCCTCCAGGGGCGCACAGATACGCAGTATTTT. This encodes CASSLQGRTDTQYF.